The T cell receptor (beta chain) under discussion was sequenced for a study of blood T cell repertoires in COVID-19. Study-level information: The United States, Italy and Spain supplied acute and convalescent COVID-19 samples. In each case, the material was cDNA or gDNA derived from T cells, B-cell-depleted T cells, or PBMCs.

Trimming removed 1 base at V and 4 bases at J, with 11 bases between. This CDR3 is built from 14 residues. Germline values: CDR1 SGHNT, CDR2 YENEEA. In the original analysis: Amplification from reference gene primers served as the basis for estimated nucleated cell counts. Libraries were prepared by immunoSEQ multiplex PCR; TCRdb keeps only in-frame clonotypes and omits some of them. V, J and clone size are taken as reported in that table, and D and trimming were inferred from the DNA itself. The sample lists tens of thousands of clones, roughly 80% occurring once. The material sequenced was peripheral blood. The chain joins TRBV11-3 to TRBJ2-7; D not resolved. The sequence was collected from an older man with active or convalescent COVID-19. The CDR3: CASSLVPPRYEQYF. The CDR3 nucleotides read TGTGCCAGCAGCTTAGTACCCCCTAGGTACGAGCAGTACTTC.